This is a list of T cell receptor beta chains from one sample in a study of blood T cell repertoires in COVID-19. This table comes from immunoSEQ multiplex PCR, and its TCRdb copy is limited to in-frame clones, with some not included. The sample records some 150,000 clones, around 84% being singletons. The sample was peripheral blood. These receptors were obtained from a woman aged 50 to 60 with acute or convalescent COVID-19. Each CDR3 is given without its conserved first and last residue. Size tells how often a clone was seen (once, few, many) or the class of an expanded clone, and some rows leave it out.

ASSQLGQGSYEQY,NA,TRBJ2-7,TRBV4-3
ASSSGLSYT,NA,TRBJ1-2,TRBV28
ASSYSSGGSVEAF,NA,TRBJ1-1,TRBV6-2/TRBV6-3
ASSPRRGNGELF,NA,TRBJ2-2,TRBV14
ASSFFRSNQPQH,once,TRBJ1-5,TRBV28
ASSLGQGAGYT,NA,TRBJ1-2,TRBV7-2
ASSSSTGNYGYT,NA,TRBJ1-2,TRBV27
ASSPRGRGTGELF,NA,TRBJ2-2,TRBV5-4
ASSQDVSGGRDTQY,NA,TRBJ2-3,TRBV4-3
ASSQESVAGGPNEQF,NA,TRBJ2-1,TRBV4-1
SVEDREYGYT,NA,TRBJ1-2,TRBV29-1
ASSRTTGENIQY,NA,TRBJ2-4,TRBV2
ASSFGNYGYT,NA,TRBJ1-2,TRBV28
ASSPWGGGTDTQY,NA,TRBJ2-3,TRBV18
ASSQDPWGGYGYT,NA,TRBJ1-2,TRBV3-1/TRBV3-2
ASTSGAVYNSPLH,NA,TRBJ1-6,TRBV7-2
ASSQWTGDGYT,many,TRBJ1-2,TRBV3-1/TRBV3-2
ASSREGDSQETQY,NA,TRBJ2-5,TRBV4-2
ASNWEQGANSPLH,NA,TRBJ1-6,TRBV2
ASSVTDRVGTQY,NA,TRBJ2-5,TRBV2
ASSTRQGGVTEAF,NA,TRBJ1-1,TRBV7-8
ASSFQGDGPQH,NA,TRBJ1-5,TRBV3-1/TRBV3-2
ASSFDRDTEAF,once,TRBJ1-1,TRBV12-3/TRBV12-4
ASSNRGSADTQY,NA,TRBJ2-3,TRBV9
ASSLPRTGGNLNTEAF,NA,TRBJ1-1,TRBV7-6
ASSLGGREPQH,once,TRBJ1-5,TRBV5-8
ASSPQTGEETQY,NA,TRBJ2-5,TRBV5-1
ASSTGTAAHGYT,NA,TRBJ1-2,TRBV6-6
ATARGAGYT,NA,TRBJ1-2,TRBV5-6
ASTSGSLYGYT,NA,TRBJ1-2,TRBV5-1
ASSDLDRPGTEAF,NA,TRBJ1-1,TRBV6-1
ASSLTGVEKLF,NA,TRBJ1-4,TRBV13
ATSDSRVAQETQY,NA,TRBJ2-5,TRBV24-1
ASKRGENSPLH,NA,TRBJ1-6,TRBV5-6
ASSSEGGSYGYT,few,TRBJ1-2,TRBV5-1
ASSPTQATDTQY,NA,TRBJ2-3,TRBV11-3
ASSVDGGPRGKLF,NA,TRBJ1-4,TRBV9
ASSYHGTGSYGYT,few,TRBJ1-2,TRBV5-6
ASSYSQMNTEAF,once,TRBJ1-1,TRBV6-6
ASINYGLGNQPQH,NA,TRBJ1-5,TRBV28
ASSFGNYNEQF,NA,TRBJ2-1,TRBV7-8
ASSLFGTGLIISYEQY,NA,TRBJ2-7,TRBV6-6
ASSVTQYSNQPQH,NA,TRBJ1-5,TRBV9
ASSHPSGQNEKLF,NA,TRBJ1-4,TRBV28
ASSRQGGVRETQY,NA,TRBJ2-5,TRBV19
ASSQDFGNTIY,NA,TRBJ1-3,TRBV2
ASSYSDSLETQY,once,TRBJ2-5,TRBV6-2/TRBV6-3
ASSSWARETQY,NA,TRBJ2-5,TRBV19
ASSLDWPTVNTEAF,few,TRBJ1-1,TRBV7-9
ASSLIRGQGYT,once,TRBJ1-2,TRBV7-3
ASSIDWTGDQPQH,NA,TRBJ1-5,TRBV19
ASLVADYGYT,NA,TRBJ1-2,TRBV2
ATSRRGANDNEQF,NA,TRBJ2-1,TRBV24-1
ASSLYSGSKAAEQY,NA,TRBJ2-7,TRBV7-8
ASASLGQGLNTEAF,NA,TRBJ1-1,TRBV19
ASSLWDSSGTEAF,NA,TRBJ1-1,TRBV4-1
ASSWEGSEQY,NA,TRBJ2-7,TRBV5-1